This TCR beta chain was found in a study of cytomegalovirus exposure and HLA in healthy donors. Findings and caveats of the study: Most TCR sequences proved rare, with some public TCRs found in many donors. Fewer N-insertions than the roughly 670-donor mean were reportedly shown by an Asian-associated ancestry cluster in a later analysis. As a later analysis showed, a missense DCLRE1C variant was linked to trimming of TCR beta V- and J-genes. Some TCR beta chains (about 180 of them) were listed as cytomegalovirus-associated.

On this clone: Its antigen is unidentified.

There are 14 residues in the CDR3. The germline CDR1 and CDR2 sequences are SGHVS and FNYEAQ. V was clipped by 1 base and J by 7 bases, with 8 bases between them. Primers: 60 Vbeta forward and 13 Jbeta reverse. Using immunoSEQ multiplex PCR, the repertoire was profiled, and TCRdb retains in-frame clones only, with some absent. The sample has approximately 190,000 clones, roughly 80% seen once. The chain is built from TRBV7-6 and TRBJ1-6; D unclear. This receptor was obtained from a woman in her twenties or thirties in good health and CMV-seropositive. The sequencing sample was made of PBMCs. CDR3 bases: TGTGCCAGCAGCTTAGGCGGGAGAAATTCACCCCTCCACTTT. Its translation is CASSLGGRNSPLHF.